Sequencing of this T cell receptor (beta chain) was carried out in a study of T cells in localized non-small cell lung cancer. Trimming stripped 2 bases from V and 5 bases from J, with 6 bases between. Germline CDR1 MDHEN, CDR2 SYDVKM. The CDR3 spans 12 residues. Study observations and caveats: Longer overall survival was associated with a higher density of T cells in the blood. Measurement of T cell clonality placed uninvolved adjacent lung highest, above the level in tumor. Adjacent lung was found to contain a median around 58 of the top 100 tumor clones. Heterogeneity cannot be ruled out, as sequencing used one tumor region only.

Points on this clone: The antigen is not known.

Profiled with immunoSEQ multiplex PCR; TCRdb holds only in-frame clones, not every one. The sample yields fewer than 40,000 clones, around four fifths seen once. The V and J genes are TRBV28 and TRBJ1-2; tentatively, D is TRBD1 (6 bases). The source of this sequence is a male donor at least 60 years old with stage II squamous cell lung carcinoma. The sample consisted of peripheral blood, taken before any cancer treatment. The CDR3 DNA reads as TGTGCCAGCAGTTTAGGACAGTATGGCTACACCTTC. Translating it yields CASSLGQYGYTF.